This record covers a single T cell receptor beta chain. These data come from a study of blood T cell repertoires in COVID-19. Whole-study context: Samples representing acute and convalescent COVID-19 were sourced from the United States, Italy and Spain.

Produced via immunoSEQ multiplex PCR; TCRdb's table is partial and in-frame only. The sample lists 30,000 to 40,000 clones, around 90% occurring once. This CDR3 spans 15 amino acids. V was cut by 5 bases and J by 1 base, with 9 bases left in between. Germline V CDR1 and CDR2: SGHAT, FQNNGV. Sequencing was performed on peripheral blood. The chain has TRBV11-2 and TRBJ2-6, with D perhaps matching TRBD2 (6 bases). This clonotype originated in a man aged 70 or older with active COVID-19. The CDR3 DNA reads TGTGCCAGCAGCCACGGGGGTTCTGGGGCCAACGTCCTGACTTTC. It is translated as CASSHGGSGANVLTF.